The rows below give T cell receptor beta chains drawn from one sample of a study of cytomegalovirus exposure and HLA in healthy donors. Only in-frame clones appear in the TCRdb table, and some are missing; sequencing was by immunoSEQ multiplex PCR. The profile shows some 90,000 clones, just under 70% of them singletons. Material for sequencing was PBMCs. Every receptor here comes from a man aged 50 to 59 in good health and CMV-seronegative. Each CDR3 is given with its conserved first and last residue. D genes are given only for firm matches. Clone size appears in some rows only: once, few, many, or a class for an expanded clone.

D gene	clone size	V gene	J gene	CDR3 DNA	CDR3 protein
NA	NA	TRBV30	TRBJ2-5	TGTGCCTGGAGCAGGCCAGCAGGGAAAGGGACCCAGTACTTC	CAWSRPAGKGTQYF
TRBD2	NA	TRBV18	TRBJ2-3	TGTGCCAGCTCACCAAAGCGGGGGGGCGATACCACAGATACGCAGTATTTT	CASSPKRGGDTTDTQYF
TRBD1	few	TRBV5-1	TRBJ2-5	TGCGCCAGTACCCCCCGGGACAGGGTTCAAGAGACCCAGTACTTC	CASTPRDRVQETQYF
NA	NA	TRBV13	TRBJ1-2	TGTGCCAGCAGCCCCGACAGGAGCTATGGCTACACCTTC	CASSPDRSYGYTF
NA	NA	TRBV10-3	TRBJ2-3	TGTGCCATCAGTCGGACTGAAGAGCAGTATTTT	CAISRTEEQYF
TRBD1	NA	TRBV15	TRBJ2-3	TGTGCCACCAGCAGAGCTGGACAGGGCGCGGATACGCAGTATTTT	CATSRAGQGADTQYF
TRBD1	NA	TRBV5-6	TRBJ1-6	TGTGCCAGCAGCTGGGGACAGGATGGTTCACCCCTCCACTTT	CASSWGQDGSPLHF
TRBD1	NA	TRBV5-1	TRBJ1-2	TGCGCCAGCAGCTTGGGACAGGGGGCTCGTGGCTACACCTTC	CASSLGQGARGYTF
TRBD2	NA	TRBV7-3	TRBJ2-1	TGTGCCAGCAGCGGAGCCCCCACTAGCGGGAGGAATGAGCAGTTCTTC	CASSGAPTSGRNEQFF
TRBD2	NA	TRBV5-1	TRBJ2-1	TGCGCCAGCAGCGGAGGGACTAGCGGGTTCTACAATGAGCAGTTCTTC	CASSGGTSGFYNEQFF
TRBD1	NA	TRBV25-1	TRBJ1-5	TGTGCCAGCAGTGAAGGACAGGGAGTCAATCAGCCCCAGCATTTT	CASSEGQGVNQPQHF
NA	NA	TRBV10-3	TRBJ2-5	TGTGCCATCAGAGAAAGACCAGGGGCGGTAGAGACCCAGTACTTC	CAIRERPGAVETQYF
TRBD1	NA	TRBV5-6	TRBJ2-1	TGTGCCAGCAGCCCGGTTGTACAGGGGGGAAATGAGCAGTTCTTC	CASSPVVQGGNEQFF
NA	NA	TRBV6-6	TRBJ2-7	TGTGCCAGCAGTTACGGGTGGCAGGGATTCGGCGAGCAGTACTTC	CASSYGWQGFGEQYF
NA	NA	TRBV7-9	TRBJ1-1	TGTGCCAGCAGCCAAGACACAAACACTGAAGCTTTCTTT	CASSQDTNTEAFF
NA	NA	TRBV6-1	TRBJ2-5	TGTGCCATCAGCAGGACAGGGAGGGGGACCCAGTACTTC	CAISRTGRGTQYF
TRBD2	NA	TRBV29-1	TRBJ2-3	TGCAGCGTTGATGGGGCGGGGGGCACAGATACGCAGTATTTT	CSVDGAGGTDTQYF
NA	NA	TRBV19	TRBJ2-6	TGTGCCAGCCACCCACTAGATGGCGGGGCCAACGTCCTGACTTTC	CASHPLDGGANVLTF
NA	NA	TRBV29-1	TRBJ2-3	TGCAGCGTTGCTGGGGGGGCGGGCACAGATACGCAGTATTTT	CSVAGGAGTDTQYF
TRBD2	few	TRBV5-1	TRBJ2-2	TGCGCCAGCGGCGGACTAGCGGGAGACGGCACCGGGGAGCTGTTTTTT	CASGGLAGDGTGELFF
NA	NA	TRBV6-1	TRBJ1-2	TGTGCCAGCAGTGAAGCGAAGGGGAACTATGGCTACACCTTC	CASSEAKGNYGYTF
TRBD1	NA	TRBV10-3	TRBJ1-4	TGTGCCATCAGACCGGGACAGGGTGGGGAGCGGGAAGAAAAACTGTTTTTT	CAIRPGQGGEREEKLFF